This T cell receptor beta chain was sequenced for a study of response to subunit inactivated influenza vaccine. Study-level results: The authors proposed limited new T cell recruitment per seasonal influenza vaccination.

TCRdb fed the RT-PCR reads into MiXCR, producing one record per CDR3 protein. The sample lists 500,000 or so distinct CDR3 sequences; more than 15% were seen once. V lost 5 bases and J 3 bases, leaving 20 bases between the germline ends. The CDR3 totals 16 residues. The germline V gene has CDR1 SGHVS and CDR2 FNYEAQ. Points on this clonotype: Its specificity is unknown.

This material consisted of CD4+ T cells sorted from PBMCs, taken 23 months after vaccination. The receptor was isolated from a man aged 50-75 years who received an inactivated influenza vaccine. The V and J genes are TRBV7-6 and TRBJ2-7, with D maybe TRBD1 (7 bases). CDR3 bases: TGTGCCAGCAGCGAACGGACAGGAGGGACCAACTACGAGCAGTACTTC. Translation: CASSERTGGTNYEQYF.